This TCR beta chain was captured by sequencing in a study of blood T cell repertoires in COVID-19. Across the whole study: Acute and convalescent COVID-19 samples came from the United States, Italy and Spain. PBMCs, B-cell-depleted T cells, or T cells were the source of the cDNA or gDNA that made up the material.

This CDR3 region has 14 residues. V gave up 2 bases and J gave up 6 bases, with 14 bases separating them. CDR1 and CDR2 from the germline V gene are MNHNY and SVGAGI (reference sequence). Using immunoSEQ multiplex PCR, the repertoire was profiled, and TCRdb retains in-frame clones only, with some absent. The data hold approximately 350,000 clones, with 80% to 90% observed a single time. J is TRBJ2-7 and V is TRBV6-6, with D perhaps matching TRBD1 (6 bases). This receptor was identified in a man aged 18 to 35 who had recovered from COVID-19. Material for sequencing was PBMCs or T cells enriched from blood (not recorded which). The CDR3 loop reads CASSYPQQGSEQYF. CDR3 sequence (DNA): TGTGCCAGCAGTTACCCACAACAGGGCTCCGAGCAGTACTTC.